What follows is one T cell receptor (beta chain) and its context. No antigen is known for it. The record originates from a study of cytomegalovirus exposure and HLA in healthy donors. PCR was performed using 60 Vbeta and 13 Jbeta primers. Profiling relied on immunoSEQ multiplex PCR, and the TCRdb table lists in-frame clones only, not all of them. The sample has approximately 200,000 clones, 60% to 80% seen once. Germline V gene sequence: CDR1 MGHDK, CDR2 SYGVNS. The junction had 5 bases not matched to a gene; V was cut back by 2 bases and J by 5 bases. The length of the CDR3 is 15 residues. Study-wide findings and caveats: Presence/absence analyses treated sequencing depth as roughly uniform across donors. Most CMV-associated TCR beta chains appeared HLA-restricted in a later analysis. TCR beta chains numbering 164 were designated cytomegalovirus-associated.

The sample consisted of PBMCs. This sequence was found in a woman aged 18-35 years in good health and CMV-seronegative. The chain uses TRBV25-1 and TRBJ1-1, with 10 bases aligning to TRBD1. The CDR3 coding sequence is TGTGCCAGCAGTGAACGGACAGGGGGGAAAACTGAAGCTTTCTTT. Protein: CASSERTGGKTEAFF.